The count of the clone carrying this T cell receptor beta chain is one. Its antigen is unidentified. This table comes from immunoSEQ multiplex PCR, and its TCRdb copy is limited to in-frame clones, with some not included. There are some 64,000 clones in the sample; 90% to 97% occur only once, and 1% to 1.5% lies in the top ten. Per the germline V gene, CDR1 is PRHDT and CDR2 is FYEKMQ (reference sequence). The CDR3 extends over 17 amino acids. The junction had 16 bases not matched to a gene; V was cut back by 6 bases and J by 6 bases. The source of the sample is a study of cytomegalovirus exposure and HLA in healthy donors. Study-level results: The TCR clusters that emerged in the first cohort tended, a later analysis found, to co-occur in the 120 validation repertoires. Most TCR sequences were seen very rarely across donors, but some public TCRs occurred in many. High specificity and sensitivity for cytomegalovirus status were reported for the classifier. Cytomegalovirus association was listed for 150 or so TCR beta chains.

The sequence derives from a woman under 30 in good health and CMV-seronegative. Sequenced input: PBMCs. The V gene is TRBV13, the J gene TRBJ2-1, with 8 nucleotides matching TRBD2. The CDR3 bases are TGTGCCAGCAGTCCTAGTCTGGGACTAGGGACGGGCAATGAGCAGTTCTTC. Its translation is CASSPSLGLGTGNEQFF. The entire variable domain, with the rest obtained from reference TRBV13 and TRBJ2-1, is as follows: AAGVIQSPRHLIKEKRETATLKCYPIPRHDTVYWYQQGPGQDPQFLISFYEKMQSDKGSIPDRFSAQQFSDYHSELNMSSLELGDSALYFCASSPSLGLGTGNEQFFGPGTRLTVL.